Sequencing of this T cell receptor (beta chain) was carried out in a study of blood T cell repertoires in COVID-19. Turning to the study itself: Samples of COVID-19 (acute and convalescent) were obtained from the United States, Italy and Spain. T cells, B-cell-depleted T cells, or PBMCs supplied cDNA or gDNA.

In the study's own analysis: Amplified reference gene primers provided the basis for estimating nucleated cell counts. The table came from immunoSEQ multiplex PCR; TCRdb's copy has only in-frame clones and leaves some out. V, J and clone size reflect that table, while D and trimming were determined from the DNA. The data show under 70,000 clones, about 90% seen once. Unmatched junction bases numbered 9, after V lost 7 bases and J lost 3 bases. The CDR3 totals 15 residues. CDR1 and CDR2 (germline): SGHRS, YFSETQ. V usage is TRBV5-1 and J usage is TRBJ2-2; TRBD2 matches 7 bases. Source material: peripheral blood. This TCR came from a woman aged 55-70 years with active or convalescent COVID-19. CDR3 sequence: CASGRGGVDTGELFF. CDR3 nucleotide sequence: TGCGCCAGCGGACGCGGGGGTGTGGACACCGGGGAGCTGTTTTTT.